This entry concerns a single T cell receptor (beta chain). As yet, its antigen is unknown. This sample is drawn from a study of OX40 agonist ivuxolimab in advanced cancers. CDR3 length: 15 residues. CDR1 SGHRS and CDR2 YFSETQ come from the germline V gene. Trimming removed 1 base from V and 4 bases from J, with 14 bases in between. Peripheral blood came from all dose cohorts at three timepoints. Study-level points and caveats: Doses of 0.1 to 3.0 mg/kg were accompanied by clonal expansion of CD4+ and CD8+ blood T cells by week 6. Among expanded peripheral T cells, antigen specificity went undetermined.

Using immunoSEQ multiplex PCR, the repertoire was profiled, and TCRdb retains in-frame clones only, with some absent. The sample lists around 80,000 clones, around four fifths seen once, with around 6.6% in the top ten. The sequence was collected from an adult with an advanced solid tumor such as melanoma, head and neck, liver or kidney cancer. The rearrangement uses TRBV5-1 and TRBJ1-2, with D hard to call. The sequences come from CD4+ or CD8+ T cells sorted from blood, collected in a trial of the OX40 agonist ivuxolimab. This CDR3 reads CASSLNDGGGYGYTF. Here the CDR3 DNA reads TGCGCCAGCAGCTTGAATGACGGAGGCGGCTATGGCTACACCTTC.